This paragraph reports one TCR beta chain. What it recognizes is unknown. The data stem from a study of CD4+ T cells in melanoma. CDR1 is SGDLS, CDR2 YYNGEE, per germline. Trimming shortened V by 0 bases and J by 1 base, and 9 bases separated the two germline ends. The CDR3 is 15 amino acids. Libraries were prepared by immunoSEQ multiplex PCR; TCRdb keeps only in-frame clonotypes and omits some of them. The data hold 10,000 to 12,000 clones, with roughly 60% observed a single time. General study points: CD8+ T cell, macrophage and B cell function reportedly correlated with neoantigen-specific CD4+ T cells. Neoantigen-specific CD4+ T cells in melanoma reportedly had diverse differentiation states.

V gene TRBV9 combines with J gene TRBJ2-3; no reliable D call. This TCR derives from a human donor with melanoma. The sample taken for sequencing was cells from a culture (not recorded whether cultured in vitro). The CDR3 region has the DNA TGTGCCAGCAGCGTAGGCTGGCTAGGCACAGATACGCAGTATTTT. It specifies CASSVGWLGTDTQYF.